Presented here are 13 T cell receptor beta chains from one specimen sequenced in a study of long-term antiretroviral therapy in people with HIV. The libraries were made with immunoSEQ v3.0 at survey level. Generated by immunoSEQ multiplex PCR, the TCRdb table keeps only in-frame clones and is missing some. The sample holds 20,000 to 30,000 clones, 81% seen once. The sample consisted of unsorted PBMCs, taken at the start of antiretroviral therapy, before treatment. Receptors were obtained from a woman younger than 30 with HIV.

The V call is TRBV29-1, the J call TRBJ1-2, with D unresolved. The CDR3 extends over 11 amino acids. The germline V and J ends were trimmed by 3 bases and 3 bases, with 5 bases remaining between them. CDR1 SQVTM and CDR2 ANQGSEA come from the germline V gene. Here the CDR3 reads CSVEGDYGYTF. For the CDR3, the DNA is TGCAGCGTTGAGGGTGACTATGGCTACACCTTC.

V gene TRBV6-1 combines with J gene TRBJ1-2; TRBD1 matches at 7 bases. CDR3 length: 15 amino acids. Germline-derived CDR1 and CDR2 are MNHNS and SASEGT. The CDR3 here is CGVGGTAEYVDGYTF. The CDR3 DNA reads TGTGGAGTGGGCGGGACAGCCGAATATGTGGATGGCTACACCTTC.

The chain joins TRBV19 to TRBJ2-7, with 10 bases lining up with TRBD1. The CDR3 totals 15 residues. Germline V gene sequence: CDR1 LNHDA, CDR2 SQIVND (reference sequence). With 6 bases clipped from V and 5 bases from J, the junction kept 10 bases outside the gene matches. The CDR3 reads CASSTLGTGVHEQYF. Here the CDR3 DNA reads TGTGCCAGTAGCACCTTGGGGACAGGGGTCCACGAGCAGTACTTC.

The table lists this clone with a count of one. The J gene is TRBJ1-6, the V gene TRBV9; a weak D match, TRBD1 (5 bases). Germline values: CDR1 SGDLS, CDR2 YYNGEE. V was clipped by 2 bases and J by 7 bases, with 19 bases between them. The CDR3 is 17 amino acids. Here the CDR3 reads CASSVGGSLARNSPLHF. As DNA, the CDR3 is TGTGCCAGCAGCGTCGGGGGGTCGCTCGCAAGGAATTCACCCCTCCACTTT.

In this sample, this clone turned up a few times. Additional DNA sequences in this sample encode the identical CDR3. The chain links TRBV28 to TRBJ2-7; 10 bases match TRBD1. The CDR3 runs 14 residues. CDR1 is MDHEN, CDR2 SYDVKM, per germline. The junction had 5 bases not matched to a gene; V was cut back by 6 bases and J by 3 bases. Written as DNA, the CDR3 is TGTGCCAGCAGCAGCCGGACAGGGGGCTACGAGCAGTACTTC. Translating it yields CASSSRTGGYEQYF. The entire variable domain, with the rest obtained from reference TRBV28 and TRBJ2-7, is as follows: DVKVTQSSRYLVKRTGEKVFLECVQDMDHENMFWYRQDPGLGLRLIYFSYDVKMKEKGDIPEGYSVSREKKERFSLILESASTNQTSMYLCASSSRTGGYEQYFGPGTRLTVT.

The chain employs TRBV6-5 and TRBJ2-1; TRBD2 is a possible D gene (5 bases). From germline, CDR1 is MNHEY and CDR2 SVGAGI. V was trimmed by 7 bases and J by 8 bases, leaving 12 bases between them. This CDR3 has 12 amino acids. The chain's CDR3 is CASKRPGDEQFF. CDR3 nucleotides: TGTGCCAGCAAACGGCCCGGGGATGAGCAGTTCTTC.

This clone occurred a few times. The rearrangement uses TRBV5-8 and TRBJ1-2; 7 nucleotides match TRBD1. V gave up 0 bases and J gave up 2 bases; unmatched junction bases: 4. The CDR3 extends over 15 amino acids. From germline, CDR1 is SGHTS and CDR2 YDEGEE. CDR3 residues: CASSLVEGANYGYTF. The DNA for the CDR3 is TGTGCCAGCAGCTTGGTAGAGGGGGCCAACTATGGCTACACCTTC.

The V gene is TRBV29-1, the J gene TRBJ1-1; D call uncertain. V lost 4 bases and J lost 0, with 9 bases in between. The CDR3 runs to 13 residues. Germline CDR1 SQVTM, CDR2 ANQGSEA. CDR3 protein: CSVVQQMNTEAFF. The DNA of the CDR3 is TGCAGCGTTGTTCAGCAAATGAACACTGAAGCTTTCTTT.

The CDR3 spells CASSSVDSEAFF. Written as DNA, the CDR3 is TGTGCCAGCAGTTCAGTCGACAGTGAAGCTTTCTTT. The chain links TRBV28 to TRBJ1-1, with a weak D call TRBD1 (5 bases). The CDR3 has 12 residues. Deletions cut 4 bases from V and 7 bases from J, with 10 bases between. CDR1 is MDHEN and CDR2 is SYDVKM in the germline V gene.

The chain links TRBV7-9 to TRBJ1-4; TRBD1 might be the D (6 bases). V gave up 5 bases and J gave up 8 bases, with 12 bases separating them. This CDR3 spans 13 amino acids. CDR1 and CDR2 (germline): SEHNR, FQNEAQ (reference sequence). The CDR3 DNA follows: TGTGCCAGCAGCGGGGGGCAGGAGGAAAAACTGTTTTTT. It specifies CASSGGQEEKLFF.

The chain joins TRBV7-8 to TRBJ2-2, with D unclear. Trimming left V 5 bases short and J 1 base short, with 11 bases between. CDR3 size: 15 residues. CDR1 SGHVS and CDR2 FQNEAQ come from the germline V gene. CDR3 loop: CASSPFLENTGELFF. CDR3 in DNA: TGTGCCAGCAGCCCATTTTTAGAGAACACCGGGGAGCTGTTTTTT.

The rearrangement links TRBV7-2 to TRBJ2-7; 16 bases map to TRBD2. CDR1 SGHTA and CDR2 FQGNSA come from the germline V gene. CDR3 length equals 15 residues. Trimming removed 4 bases from V and 5 bases from J; junction bases left unmatched: 2. The CDR3 region is CASSWGLAGGNEQYF. The CDR3 bases are TGTGCCAGCAGCTGGGGACTAGCGGGGGGGAACGAGCAGTACTTC.

The chain couples TRBV7-6 to TRBJ1-1; D is perhaps TRBD1 (5 bases). Between the trimmed V and J ends, which lost 4 bases and 0 bases, there was a span of 12 bases. The CDR3 length is 15 residues. Germline CDR1 and CDR2: SGHVS and FNYEAQ. Here the CDR3 DNA reads TGTGCCAGCAGCTCTACCATGGGGGTGAACACTGAAGCTTTCTTT. The encoded protein is CASSSTMGVNTEAFF.